This TCR beta chain was sequenced for a study of T cell changes during pregnancy in multiple sclerosis (dated by TCRdb to about 2019). Regarding the research as a whole: Changes in the T cell repertoire over the course of pregnancy were examined in this study in women with multiple sclerosis.

Libraries were prepared through the immunoSEQ multiplex PCR assay. Sourced from immuneACCESS, this table was stored by TCRdb with only in-frame sequences that have V and J called. A share of the clones is absent; for the studies checked, an unresolved V gene accounts for under half, and the remainder has no known explanation. The sample table shows fewer than 85,000 clones, and 85% to 95% are seen once. The ten largest clones add up to around 2.5% of the sample. Measured from the cysteine to the phenylalanine, the CDR3 is 17 residues long. Only the CDR3 DNA stays, 51 bases, in frame from base 1. The germline V gene gives CDR1 as SGHRS and CDR2 as YFSETQ. For this chain, trimming is 3 bases at the V end and 4 bases at the J end, and the number of junction bases without a gene match is 5. For this clone: Its cognate antigen has yet to be identified. Per-base qualities were not stored, and no clone one base away is much larger.

This sequence uses TRBV5-1 and TRBJ2-3; the central 16 bases match TRBD2. This receptor was taken from a female donor with multiple sclerosis, enrolled in a pregnancy study. The source was peripheral blood, collected in the third trimester of pregnancy. The DNA sequence reads TGCGCCAGCAGCTCGGGACTAGCGGGGGGGCCTGCAGATACGCAGTATTTT. Its amino acids are CASSSGLAGGPADTQYF.